This TCR beta chain was found in a study of CD8 T cells in ankylosing spondylitis. Study results and limitations: Seemingly characteristic of ankylosing spondylitis blood was a TCR beta motif consisting of under ten highly homologous variants.

TCRdb recomputed calls from the 5' RACE reads with MiXCR, one row per CDR3 protein. In the table there are about 540,000 distinct CDR3 sequences, more than 9.5% of which are singletons. This CDR3 region has 15 residues. Trimming removed 0 bases from V and 0 bases from J, with 12 bases in between. Germline assignment: CDR1 DFQATT and CDR2 SNEGSKA (reference sequence). Comment on this clonotype: Its specificity is not known.

The sequence came from a male donor with ankylosing spondylitis. Sequenced: blood, either unsorted or a sorted T cell fraction (not recorded which). This chain connects TRBV20-1 to TRBJ2-7; D is unresolved. The CDR3 coding sequence is TGCAGTGCTAGAGATGCCAGGAGAAACTCCTACGAGCAGTACTTC. This translates into CSARDARRNSYEQYF.